The next 9 T cell receptor beta chains were all read from a single sample in a study of shared clonotypes between healthy human individuals. Only in-frame clones appear in the TCRdb table, and some are missing; sequencing was by immunoSEQ multiplex PCR. The table lists about 2.3 million clones, 85% to 95% of them singletons. The sequenced sample consisted of naive CD4+ T cells from PBMCs. The sample's subset: CD45RA+ positively selected. Receptors originate from a man between 18 and 29 years old in good health. Some clones in this sample may be carry-over from other donors' samples.

Only one count was recorded for this clone. The chain combines TRBV30 with TRBJ1-5, with unresolved D. The CDR3 sequence is 12 residues long. Trimming removed 8 bases at V and 0 bases at J, with 8 bases between. Germline values: CDR1 GTSNPN, CDR2 SVGIG (reference sequence). In DNA, the CDR3 is TGTGCCGCTGACAATAGCAATCAGCCCCAGCATTTT. This codes for CAADNSNQPQHF.

J is TRBJ2-7 and V is TRBV30; 11 bases are shared with TRBD1. The CDR3 sequence is 14 residues long. Losses at the gene ends were 4 bases for V and 5 bases for J; bases not matched to a gene: 7. Per the germline V gene, CDR1 is GTSNPN and CDR2 is SVGIG (reference sequence). CDR3 nucleotide sequence: TGTGCCTGGAACTTCCGGGACAGGGGGAACGAGCAGTACTTC. Protein product: CAWNFRDRGNEQYF.

This CDR3 is CASSTQGNQPQHF. The DNA for the CDR3 is TGTGCCAGCAGCACTCAGGGTAATCAGCCCCAGCATTTT. The V and J genes are TRBV5-4 and TRBJ1-5, with a tentative D call TRBD1 (5 bases). The CDR3 runs to 13 residues. Germline CDR1 is SGHNT and CDR2 is YYREEE (reference sequence). The V end was cut by 4 bases, the J end by 4 bases, with 9 bases between.

This clone was observed once. The chain employs TRBV5-4 and TRBJ2-2; TRBD2 agrees at 7 bases. V trimming: 0 bases; J trimming: 3 bases; junction bases outside the gene matches: 11. This CDR3 region has 18 residues. Germline values: CDR1 SGHNT, CDR2 YYREEE (reference sequence). This chain's CDR3 is CASSLGGSGRADTGELFF. The CDR3 region has the DNA TGTGCCAGCAGCTTGGGGGGTAGCGGGCGGGCGGACACCGGGGAGCTGTTTTTT.

The CDR3 region has the DNA TGTGCCAGCAGCTTGACCCCAGGACAGGCCTCTGGAAACACCATATATTTT. As protein: CASSLTPGQASGNTIYF. V usage is TRBV5-6 and J usage is TRBJ1-3; TRBD1 matches at 7 bases. The V gene's germline CDR1 is SGHDT and CDR2 YYEEEE. V lost 1 base to trimming and J lost 0 bases; unmatched junction nucleotides: 7. The CDR3 has 17 residues.

This chain uses TRBV28 with TRBJ2-1; 12 bases agree with TRBD2. In germline, CDR1 is MDHEN, CDR2 SYDVKM. The CDR3 has 18 amino acids. Losses at the gene ends were 6 bases for V and 4 bases for J; bases not matched to a gene: 13. CDR3 nucleotide sequence: TGTGCCAGCAGGACTAGCGGGAGCGGGTCGATAGGATACAATGAGCAGTTCTTC. Protein product: CASRTSGSGSIGYNEQFF.

The CDR3 sequence is CASNPMGGVTEAFF. As DNA, the CDR3 is TGTGCCAGTAACCCGATGGGAGGGGTCACTGAAGCTTTCTTT. This rearrangement joins TRBV19 to TRBJ1-1; D might be TRBD1 (5 bases). The CDR3 runs 14 residues. The germline V gene has CDR1 LNHDA and CDR2 SQIVND (reference sequence). V was shortened by 7 bases and J by 4 bases, with 16 bases between the two germline ends.

The V gene is TRBV6-4, the J gene TRBJ2-1, with TRBD2 matching over 9 bases. The CDR3 length is 16 residues. Germline CDR1 and CDR2: MRHNA and SNTAGT. Trimming at V came to 6 bases and at J to 2 bases, leaving 8 bases not matched to a gene. The chain's CDR3 is CASSLAGSPTYNEQFF. CDR3 bases: TGTGCCAGCAGCCTAGCGGGGTCCCCGACCTACAATGAGCAGTTCTTC.

This clone was recorded only once. The sample has other DNA sequences that encode this CDR3 too. The chain joins TRBV7-2 to TRBJ2-1; TRBD2 matches 13 bases. The ends lost 5 bases at V and 4 bases at J; junction bases unmatched: 2. Germline CDR1 reads SGHTA; CDR2 reads FQGNSA. This CDR3 region has 15 residues. The CDR3 spells CASSRTSGGYNEQFF. DNA for the CDR3: TGTGCCAGCAGCCGGACTAGCGGGGGTTACAATGAGCAGTTCTTC.